This TCR beta chain was sequenced during a study of post-analysis software for immune sequencing data. At the level of the study: Relapsing-remitting, secondary progressive and progressive-relapsing forms made up the multiple sclerosis disease courses.

The germline CDR1 and CDR2 sequences are SGDLS and YYNGEE. The CDR3 length is 14 residues. V dropped 4 bases and J dropped 0 bases, with 10 bases sitting between them. This clonotype was counted a few times. Its antigen is still unknown. Built from TCR beta cDNA, the libraries had unique molecular identifiers in them. The source material, roughly 0.9 to 11 million T cells, gave rise to about 490,000 cDNA molecules. MiXCR was run by TCRdb on the PCR reads, yielding one entry per CDR3 protein. Of fewer than 850,000 distinct CDR3 sequences in the sample, about half were seen once. General study findings and limits: Same-batch samples co-clustered strongly by F measure. The study found significantly lower normalized Chao1 diversity in multiple sclerosis patients than in controls. Included in a set of five TRBV segments more frequent in patients than controls were TRBV5-6, TRBV5-1 and TRBV20-1.

Sequenced sample: blood. The chain has TRBV9 and TRBJ1-2; the D is unclear. The TCR comes from a girl aged 10-17 years with multiple sclerosis. Here the CDR3 reads CASSPRPANYGYTF. CDR3 sequence (DNA): TGTGCCAGCAGCCCCCGGCCCGCTAACTATGGCTACACCTTC.